Each of the 17 T cell receptor beta chains below was sequenced from the same sample in a study of control samples from healthy donors and cancer patients. Some clones are missing from TCRdb's copy, which holds only in-frame ones; the method was immunoSEQ multiplex PCR. The top ten hold 13% to 15% of the sample, which has 130,000 to 150,000 clones, about 95% seen once. The sequencing input was PBMCs. These receptors originate from a man aged 55-75 years with colorectal cancer.

J is TRBJ2-5 and V is TRBV5-4; 7 bases agree with TRBD1. Germline V CDR1 and CDR2: SGHNT, YYREEE (reference sequence). Trimming at V came to 2 bases and at J to 2 bases, leaving 12 bases not matched to a gene. This CDR3 has 17 residues. The CDR3: CASSFTGRDRAQETQYF. The CDR3 region has the DNA TGTGCCAGCAGCTTTACGGGCCGCGACAGGGCACAAGAGACCCAGTACTTC.

V is TRBV2 and J is TRBJ1-2, with D perhaps TRBD1 (5 bases). V was cut by 8 bases and J by 4 bases, with 17 bases left in between. CDR3 length: 14 residues. Germline-derived CDR1 and CDR2 are SNHLY and FYNNEI. The CDR3 DNA reads as TGTGCCAGCGGCGGGATAGGGGATGCCTATGGCTACACCTTC. It codes for CASGGIGDAYGYTF.

The rearrangement joins TRBV4-1 to TRBJ2-7, with 10 bases that match TRBD2. Losses at the gene ends were 4 bases for V and 4 bases for J; bases not matched to a gene: 13. Germline V gene sequence: CDR1 MGHRA, CDR2 YSYEKL. This CDR3 contains 17 residues. In nucleotides, the CDR3 is TGCGCCAGCAGCCCCGGGGGTAGCGGGGGGCTGATATACGAGCAGTACTTC. Protein sequence: CASSPGGSGGLIYEQYF.

CDR3 loop: CASSPLKTGQETQYF. Here the CDR3 DNA reads TGTGCCAGCAGCCCGCTGAAGACAGGACAAGAGACCCAGTACTTC. The chain has TRBV11-1 and TRBJ2-5, with TRBD1 as a possible D gene (6 bases). Germline assignment: CDR1 SGHAT and CDR2 FQDESV (reference sequence). Trimming removed 5 bases from V and 2 bases from J, with 15 bases in between. The CDR3 consists of 15 residues.

This chain connects TRBV25-1 to TRBJ1-2; D might be TRBD1 (6 bases). Per the germline V gene, CDR1 is MGHDK and CDR2 is SYGVNS. The CDR3 loop spans 15 amino acids. Between the trimmed V and J ends, which lost 6 bases and 8 bases, there was a span of 22 bases. Written as DNA, the CDR3 is TGTGCCAGCAGATACCAAATACAGGGATGGAGGGGCTACACCTTC. This encodes CASRYQIQGWRGYTF.

The J gene is TRBJ2-3, the V gene TRBV7-9; 9 bases agree with TRBD1. V lost 5 bases, J lost 3 bases, and 12 bases stayed unmatched. The length of the CDR3 is 17 residues. Germline V lookup: CDR1 SEHNR, CDR2 FQNEAQ (reference sequence). CDR3 in DNA: TGTGCCAGCAGCCGACGGGGCGGGACAGGGACGACAGATACGCAGTATTTT. Amino acids: CASSRRGGTGTTDTQYF.

The chain recombines TRBV12-3 or TRBV12-4 with TRBJ2-7; D is uncertain. CDR3 length equals 11 residues. The V end lost 11 bases, the J end lost 0 bases, and 8 bases lay between the germline ends. CDR3: CACGRSYEQYF. The CDR3 region has the DNA TGTGCCTGCGGCCGCTCCTACGAGCAGTACTTC.

This clone has just one count. The chain couples TRBV29-1 to TRBJ2-7; 8 bases are a match to TRBD2. V gave up 6 bases and J gave up 5 bases; unmatched junction bases: 9. Germline CDR1 reads SQVTM; CDR2 reads ANQGSEA. This CDR3 spans 13 amino acids. The CDR3 DNA sequence: TGCAGCGTGGCGACTAGCGTTTTCGACGAGCAGTACTTC. It encodes CSVATSVFDEQYF.

This clone was observed once. The chain has TRBV6-5 and TRBJ1-4, with D possibly being TRBD1 (6 bases). The V end was cut by 4 bases, the J end by 5 bases, with 8 bases between. The CDR3 has 13 amino acids. CDR1 is MNHEY, CDR2 SVGAGI, per germline. CDR3 residues: CASSLGGNEKLFF. CDR3 DNA sequence: TGTGCCAGCAGTTTAGGGGGGAATGAAAAACTGTTTTTT.

DNA of the CDR3: TGTGCCAGCTCTCCGTTGGGTAAGACTGAAGCTTTCTTT. Residues: CASSPLGKTEAFF. The V and J genes are TRBV27 and TRBJ1-1; D gene ambiguous. CDR3 length: 13 residues. Germline CDR1 MNHEY, CDR2 SMNVEV (reference sequence). Deletions cut 8 bases from V and 5 bases from J, with 15 bases between.

This clone was counted a single time. The chain has TRBV30 and TRBJ1-1; D is uncertain. CDR1 GTSNPN and CDR2 SVGIG come from the germline V gene (reference sequence). The CDR3 length is 12 residues. The V and J ends lost 6 bases and 8 bases respectively, with 16 bases between them. In DNA, the CDR3 is TGTGCCTGCCGAGGGAAGGGATCCGAAGCTTTCTTT. Residues: CACRGKGSEAFF.

This clone was picked up one time. The chain joins TRBV19 to TRBJ1-2; 10 bases fit TRBD1. This CDR3 has 15 amino acids. The V and J ends lost 9 bases and 8 bases, in that order; junction bases with no gene match: 15. Germline-derived CDR1 and CDR2 are LNHDA and SQIVND (reference sequence). The DNA for the CDR3 is TGTGCCAGCCTTCGAGGGTCCGGGACAGGGGTCGGCTACACCTTC. Its protein product is CASLRGSGTGVGYTF.

The chain is built from TRBV19 and TRBJ2-3, with 7 bases identical to TRBD2. V was clipped by 1 base and J by 6 bases; unmatched bases: 7. The CDR3 runs 15 residues. Germline-derived CDR1 and CDR2 are LNHDA and SQIVND (reference sequence). CDR3 loop: CASSIVLAAGDTQYF. In DNA, the CDR3 is TGTGCCAGTAGTATAGTCCTAGCAGCGGGGGATACGCAGTATTTT.

The chain uses TRBV5-5 and TRBJ1-1; D call uncertain. CDR3 size: 15 residues. V was pared by 3 bases and J by 0 bases, with 12 bases between. Germline V lookup: CDR1 SGHKS, CDR2 YYEKEE (reference sequence). The CDR3 region has the DNA TGTGCCAGCAGCTCGTACGGTGTGCTGAACACTGAAGCTTTCTTT. It codes for CASSSYGVLNTEAFF.

The V gene is TRBV27, the J gene TRBJ1-3, with 8 nucleotides matching TRBD1. Looked up from germline, CDR1 is MNHEY and CDR2 is SMNVEV (reference sequence). The CDR3 has 15 amino acids. Trimming took 6 bases from V and 0 from J; bases not matched to a gene: 4. CDR3 coding DNA: TGTGCCAGCAGGACAGGGGCCGACTCTGGAAACACCATATATTTT. This translates into CASRTGADSGNTIYF.

In DNA, the CDR3 is TGTGCCAGCAGCTTGGGGACAGGGACAGAGACCCAGTACTTC. This encodes CASSLGTGTETQYF. The genes are TRBV7-9 and TRBJ2-5; 9 bases align to TRBD1. The germline gives CDR1 SEHNR, CDR2 FQNEAQ (reference sequence). CDR3 length: 14 residues. Trimming cost V 3 bases and J 4 bases; bases outside gene matches: 3. The full variable domain, its missing parts supplied by reference TRBV7-9 and TRBJ2-5, is DTGVSQNPRHKITKRGQNVTFRCDPISEHNRLYWYRQTLGQGPEFLTYFQNEAQLEKSRLLSDRFSAERPKGSFSTLEIQRTEQGDSAMYLCASSLGTGTETQYFGPGTRLLVL.

The chain couples TRBV5-6 to TRBJ2-6, with a possible D match to TRBD1 (5 bases). The V gene's germline CDR1 is SGHDT and CDR2 YYEEEE. V was shortened by 4 bases and J by 0 bases, with 14 bases between the two germline ends. The CDR3 covers 17 residues. The CDR3: CASSHPTDYSGANVLTF. CDR3 DNA sequence: TGTGCCAGCAGCCACCCGACAGATTACTCTGGGGCCAACGTCCTGACTTTC.